This T cell receptor (beta chain) was profiled in a study of T-cell memory formation after mild COVID-19. Study-level background: For the most part, TCR clusters were specific to one donor.

The CDR3 runs 15 residues. CDR1 KGHDR and CDR2 SFDVKD come from the germline V gene. V shed 3 bases and J 5 bases; nucleotides not matched to a gene: 6. Study outcomes and limitations: Certain responding clones were present in pre-infection memory, suggesting participation of cross-reactive memory. Clones that got smaller from day 15 to 85 had even CD4/CD8, while clones growing later tipped toward CD4+. Day 37-peaking second-wave clones had unconfirmed SARS-CoV-2 specificity.

TCRdb used MiXCR to reprocess the 5' RACE reads, holding one entry per CDR3 protein. The data contain hundreds of thousands of distinct CDR3 sequences, around 27% of them singletons. As regards this clonotype: Its specificity is not known.

This TCR derives from an adult woman who had mild COVID-19 (a few samples of this study predate the infection). Cell type and time point are not known. Material for sequencing was PBMCs or a T cell subset sorted from them (not recorded which). J is TRBJ2-5 and V is TRBV24-1; 9 bases map to TRBD2. The DNA for the CDR3 is TGTGCCACCAGTGATCCCCTGAGCGGGAGGGAGACCCAGTACTTC. This gives the protein CATSDPLSGRETQYF.